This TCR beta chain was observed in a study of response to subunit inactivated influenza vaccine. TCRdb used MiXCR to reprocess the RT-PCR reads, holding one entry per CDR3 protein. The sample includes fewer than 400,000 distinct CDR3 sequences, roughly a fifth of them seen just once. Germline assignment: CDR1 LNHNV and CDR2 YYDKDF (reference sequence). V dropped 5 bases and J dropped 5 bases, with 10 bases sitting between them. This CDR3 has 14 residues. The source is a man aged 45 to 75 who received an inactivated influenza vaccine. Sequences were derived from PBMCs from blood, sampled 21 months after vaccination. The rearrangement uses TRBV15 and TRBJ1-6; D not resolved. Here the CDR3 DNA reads TGTGCCACCAGCGCTGGGCTCAATAATTCACCCCTCCACTTT. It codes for CATSAGLNNSPLHF.